This TCR beta chain was profiled in a study of blood T cell repertoires in COVID-19. Study at large: The United States, Italy and Spain were the sources of the acute and convalescent COVID-19 samples.

Patients in Seattle were enrolled during active infection, then followed longitudinally. Trimming shortened V by 6 bases and J by 5 bases, and 13 bases separated the two germline ends. The CDR3 extends over 13 amino acids. Original handling: Nucleated cell counts were estimated from reference gene primer amplification. The protocol was immunoSEQ multiplex PCR, while the TCRdb copy is restricted to in-frame clones and leaves out a portion. The V and J calls and the clone size are those of that table, but D and trimming were determined from the DNA. In the table there are 450,000 or so clones, around nine tenths of which are singletons.

Sequencing was carried out using peripheral blood. This TCR derives from a young man with COVID-19, enrolled during active disease. J is TRBJ2-5 and V is TRBV12-3 or TRBV12-4, with D tentatively TRBD2 (5 bases). The CDR3 loop reads CASRGIGGETQYF. The CDR3 DNA sequence: TGTGCCAGCAGGGGAATTGGCGGGGAGACCCAGTACTTC.